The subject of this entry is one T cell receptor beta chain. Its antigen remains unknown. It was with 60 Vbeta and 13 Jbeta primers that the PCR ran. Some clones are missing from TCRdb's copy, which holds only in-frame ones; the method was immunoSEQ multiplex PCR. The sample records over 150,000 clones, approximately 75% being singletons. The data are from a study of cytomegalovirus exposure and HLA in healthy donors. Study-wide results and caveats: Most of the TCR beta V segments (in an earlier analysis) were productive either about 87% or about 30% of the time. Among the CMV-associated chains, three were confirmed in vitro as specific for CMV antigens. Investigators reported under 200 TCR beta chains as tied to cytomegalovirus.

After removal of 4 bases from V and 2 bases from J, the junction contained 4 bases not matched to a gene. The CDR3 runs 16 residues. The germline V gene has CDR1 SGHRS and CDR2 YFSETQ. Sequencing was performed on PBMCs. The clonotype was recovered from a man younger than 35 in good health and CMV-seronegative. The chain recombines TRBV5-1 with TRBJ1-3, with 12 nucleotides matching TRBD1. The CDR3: CASSPGTGGAGNTIYF. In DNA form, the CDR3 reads TGCGCCAGCAGCCCCGGGACAGGGGGCGCTGGAAACACCATATATTTT.